This T cell receptor (beta chain) was sequenced during a study of regulatory T cells in long-lasting Graves disease. Time point of the sample: newly diagnosed GD, antithyroid drugs for less than 3 months. Generation of the TCR library employed RNA extracted from PBMCs. This clonotype was counted at least ten times. Both iRepertoire HTBI primers and Arm-PCR of CDR3 regions were used to build the TCR beta libraries. TCRdb reanalysed the multiplex PCR reads using MiXCR and keeps one entry per CDR3 protein. The sample has fewer than 500,000 distinct CDR3 sequences; around 16% are singletons. This same sample was also part of a study on T cells in Graves' hyperthyroidism and ophthalmopathy. Turning to that study: The HTBI set primed first-round TCR CDR3 RT-PCR.

This clonotype originated in a middle-aged man with Graves disease. This material consisted of peripheral blood mononuclear cells (PBMCs), taken at new diagnosis, from a patient treated with antithyroid drugs.

The CDR3 bases are TGTGCCACCCTAGCGGGAGGCTCCTACAATGAGCAGTTCTTC. Protein sequence: CATLAGGSYNEQFF. The rearrangement uses TRBV2 and TRBJ2-1; the match to TRBD2 covers 11 bases. The CDR3 loop spans 14 amino acids. The V and J ends lost 10 bases and 0 bases, in that order; junction bases with no gene match: 2. Germline V CDR1 and CDR2: SNHLY, FYNNEI.